A single TCR beta chain is shown here with its context. This sample stems from a study of blood T cell repertoires in COVID-19. The ends were cut back, 1 base at V and 1 base at J, with 11 bases in the middle. Germline assignment: CDR1 LGHDT and CDR2 YNNKEL (reference sequence). The length of the CDR3 is 15 residues. TCRdb's table, derived via immunoSEQ multiplex PCR, lists solely in-frame clones and lacks some. The sample shows about 210,000 clones, around 80% of them seen only once. The specimen sequenced was peripheral blood. This receptor was identified in a woman aged 40 to 50 with acute or convalescent COVID-19. The V call is TRBV3-1 (or the pseudogene TRBV3-2), the J call TRBJ2-7; a weak D match, TRBD2 (6 bases). The CDR3 reads CASSQGILASYEQYF. The CDR3 DNA reads as TGTGCCAGCAGCCAAGGAATCCTAGCGTCCTACGAGCAGTACTTC.